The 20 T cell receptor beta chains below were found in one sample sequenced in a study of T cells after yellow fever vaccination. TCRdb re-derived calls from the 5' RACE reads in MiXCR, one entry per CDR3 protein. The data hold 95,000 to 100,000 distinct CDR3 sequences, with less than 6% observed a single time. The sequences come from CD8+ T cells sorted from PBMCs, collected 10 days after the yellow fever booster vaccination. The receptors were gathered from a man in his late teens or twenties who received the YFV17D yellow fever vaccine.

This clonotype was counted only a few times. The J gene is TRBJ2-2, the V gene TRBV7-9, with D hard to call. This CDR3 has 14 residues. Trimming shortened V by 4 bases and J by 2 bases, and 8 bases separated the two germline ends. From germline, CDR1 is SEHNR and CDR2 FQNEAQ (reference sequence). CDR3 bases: TGTGCCAGCAGCTGGACGGAAAACACCGGGGAGCTGTTTTTT. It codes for CASSWTENTGELFF.

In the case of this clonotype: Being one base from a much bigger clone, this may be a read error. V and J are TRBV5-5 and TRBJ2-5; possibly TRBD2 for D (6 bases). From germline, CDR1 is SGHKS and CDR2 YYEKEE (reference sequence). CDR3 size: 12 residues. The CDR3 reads CASSFGGKTQCF. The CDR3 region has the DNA TGTGCCAGCAGCTTTGGAGGGAAGACCCAGTGCTTC. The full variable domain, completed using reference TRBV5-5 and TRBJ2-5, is DAGVTQSPTHLIKTRGQQVTLRCSPISGHKSVSWYQQVLGQGPQFIFQYYEKEERGRGNFPDRFSARQFPNYSSELNVNALLLGDSALYLCASSFGGKTQCFGPGTRLLVL.

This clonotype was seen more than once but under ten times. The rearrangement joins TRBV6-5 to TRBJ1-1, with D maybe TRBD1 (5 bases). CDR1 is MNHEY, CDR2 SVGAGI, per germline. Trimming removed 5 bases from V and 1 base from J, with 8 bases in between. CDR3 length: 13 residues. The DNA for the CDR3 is TGTGCCAGCAGTATGACAGAGAACACTGAAGCTTTCTTT. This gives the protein CASSMTENTEAFF.

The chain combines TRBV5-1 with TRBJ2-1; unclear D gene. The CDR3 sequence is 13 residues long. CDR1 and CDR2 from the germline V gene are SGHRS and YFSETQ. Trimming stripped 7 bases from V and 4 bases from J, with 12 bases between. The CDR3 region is CASGPSGYNEQFF. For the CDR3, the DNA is TGCGCCAGCGGACCCTCTGGGTACAATGAGCAGTTCTTC. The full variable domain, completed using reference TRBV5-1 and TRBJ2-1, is KAGVTQTPRYLIKTRGQQVTLSCSPISGHRSVSWYQQTPGQGLQFLFEYFSETQRNKGNFPGRFSGRQFSNSRSEMNVSTLELGDSALYLCASGPSGYNEQFFGPGTRLTVL.

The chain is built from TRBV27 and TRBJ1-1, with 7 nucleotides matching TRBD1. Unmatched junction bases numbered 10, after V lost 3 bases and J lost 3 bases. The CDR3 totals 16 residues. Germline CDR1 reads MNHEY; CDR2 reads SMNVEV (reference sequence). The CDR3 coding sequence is TGTGCCAGCAGTTTGGGGAGGTGGGGGACAGACACTGAAGCTTTCTTT. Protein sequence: CASSLGRWGTDTEAFF.

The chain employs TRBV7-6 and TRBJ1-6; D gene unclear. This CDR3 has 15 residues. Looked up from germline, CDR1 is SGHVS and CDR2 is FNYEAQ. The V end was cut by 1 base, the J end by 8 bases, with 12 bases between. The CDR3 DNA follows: TGTGCCAGCAGCTTAGGCCAGACGGGCTATTCACCCCTCCACTTT. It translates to CASSLGQTGYSPLHF.

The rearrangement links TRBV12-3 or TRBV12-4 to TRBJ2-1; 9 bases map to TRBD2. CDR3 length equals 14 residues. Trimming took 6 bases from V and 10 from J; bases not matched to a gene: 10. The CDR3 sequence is CASSRGAGGQEQFF. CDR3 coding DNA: TGTGCCAGCAGCCGAGGAGCGGGGGGACAGGAGCAGTTCTTC.

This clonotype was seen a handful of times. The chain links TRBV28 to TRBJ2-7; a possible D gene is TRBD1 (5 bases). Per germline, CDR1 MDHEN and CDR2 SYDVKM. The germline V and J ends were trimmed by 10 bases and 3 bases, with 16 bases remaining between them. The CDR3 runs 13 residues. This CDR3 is CAIPGPDSYEQYV. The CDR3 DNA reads TGTGCCATCCCGGGTCCCGACAGCTACGAGCAGTACGTC.

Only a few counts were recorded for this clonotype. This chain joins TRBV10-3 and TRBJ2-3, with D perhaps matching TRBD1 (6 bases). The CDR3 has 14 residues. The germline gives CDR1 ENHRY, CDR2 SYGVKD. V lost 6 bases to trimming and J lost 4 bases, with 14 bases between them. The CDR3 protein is CAIRGAGLPDTQYF. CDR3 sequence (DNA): TGTGCCATCAGGGGGGCCGGACTCCCAGATACGCAGTATTTT.

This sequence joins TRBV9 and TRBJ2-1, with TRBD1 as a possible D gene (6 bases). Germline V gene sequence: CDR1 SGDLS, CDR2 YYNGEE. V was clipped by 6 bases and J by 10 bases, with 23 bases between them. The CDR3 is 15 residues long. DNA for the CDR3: TGTGCCAGCACCCCAGACGGGTGGGGGCTTGACGAGCAGTTCTTC. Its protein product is CASTPDGWGLDEQFF.

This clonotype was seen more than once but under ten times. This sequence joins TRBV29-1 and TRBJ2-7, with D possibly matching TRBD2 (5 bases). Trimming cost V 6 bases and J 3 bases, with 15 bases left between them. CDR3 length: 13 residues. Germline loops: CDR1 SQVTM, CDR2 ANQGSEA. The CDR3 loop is CSVNPGTSYEQYF. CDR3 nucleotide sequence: TGCAGCGTGAACCCGGGAACAAGCTACGAGCAGTACTTC.

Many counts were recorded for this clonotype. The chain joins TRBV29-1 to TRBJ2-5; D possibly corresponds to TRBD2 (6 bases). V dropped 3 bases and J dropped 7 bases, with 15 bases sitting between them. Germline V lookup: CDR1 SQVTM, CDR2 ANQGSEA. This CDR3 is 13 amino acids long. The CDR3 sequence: CSVDPGTLGTQYF. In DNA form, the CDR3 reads TGCAGCGTTGACCCCGGGACTCTCGGGACCCAGTACTTC.

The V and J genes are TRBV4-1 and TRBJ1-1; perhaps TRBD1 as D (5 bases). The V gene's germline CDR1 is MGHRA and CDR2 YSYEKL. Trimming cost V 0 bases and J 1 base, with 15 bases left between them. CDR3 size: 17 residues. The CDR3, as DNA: TGCGCCAGCAGCCAAGATCCCAACTGGGGGACGAACACTGAAGCTTTCTTT. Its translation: CASSQDPNWGTNTEAFF.

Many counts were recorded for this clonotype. The CDR3, as DNA: TGCAGCGTTGATCGGTTGGGGCACGAGAACACTGAAGCTTTCTTT. It specifies CSVDRLGHENTEAFF. This chain joins TRBV29-1 and TRBJ1-1; tentatively, D is TRBD1 (5 bases). The CDR3 has 15 amino acids. The germline V gene has CDR1 SQVTM and CDR2 ANQGSEA. The V and J ends lost 3 bases and 1 base respectively, with 15 bases between them.

DNA of the CDR3: TGTGCCAGCTCACCCTACAGTAGTCCGAAAAACATTCAGTACTTC. As protein: CASSPYSSPKNIQYF. This chain connects TRBV18 to TRBJ2-4; D unclear. Trimming took 3 bases from V and 4 from J, leaving 13 bases between them. The germline CDR1 and CDR2 sequences are KGHSH and LQKENI. This CDR3 spans 15 amino acids.

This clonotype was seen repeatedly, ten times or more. Here the CDR3 reads CASSFQGNTEAFF. For the CDR3, the DNA is TGTGCCAGCAGCTTCCAGGGGAACACTGAAGCTTTCTTT. The V and J genes are TRBV5-6 and TRBJ1-1; TRBD1 might be the D (5 bases). The CDR3 totals 13 residues. V gave up 2 bases and J gave up 1 base, with 6 bases separating them. Germline V lookup: CDR1 SGHDT, CDR2 YYEEEE.

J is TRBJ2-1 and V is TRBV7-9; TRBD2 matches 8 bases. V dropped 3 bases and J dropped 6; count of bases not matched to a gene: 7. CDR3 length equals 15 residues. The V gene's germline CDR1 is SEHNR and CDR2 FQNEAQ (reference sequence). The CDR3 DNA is TGTGCCAGCAGCTTGGCGCTAGCGGGCCTCAATGAGCAGTTCTTC. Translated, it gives CASSLALAGLNEQFF.

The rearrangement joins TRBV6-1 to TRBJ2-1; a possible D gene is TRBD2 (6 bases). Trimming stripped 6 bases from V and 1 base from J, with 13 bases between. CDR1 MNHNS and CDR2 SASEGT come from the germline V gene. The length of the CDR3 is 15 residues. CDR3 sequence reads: CASRPGGDSYNEQFF. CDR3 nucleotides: TGTGCCAGCAGACCCGGAGGGGATTCCTACAATGAGCAGTTCTTC.

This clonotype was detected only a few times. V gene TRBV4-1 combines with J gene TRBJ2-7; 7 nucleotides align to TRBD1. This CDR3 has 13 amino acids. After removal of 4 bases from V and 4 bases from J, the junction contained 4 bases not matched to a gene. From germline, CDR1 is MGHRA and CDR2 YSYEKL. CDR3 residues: CASSPRQGYEQYV. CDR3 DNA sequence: TGCGCCAGCAGCCCGCGACAGGGTTACGAGCAGTACGTC.

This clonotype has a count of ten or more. Here the CDR3 reads CSARGGSYEQYF. In nucleotides, the CDR3 is TGCAGTGCACGGGGGGGCTCCTACGAGCAGTACTTC. The rearrangement links TRBV20-1 to TRBJ2-7; 8 bases are shared with TRBD2. The V gene's germline CDR1 is DFQATT and CDR2 SNEGSKA (reference sequence). The CDR3 extends over 12 amino acids. Unmatched junction bases numbered 1, after V lost 6 bases and J lost 0 bases.